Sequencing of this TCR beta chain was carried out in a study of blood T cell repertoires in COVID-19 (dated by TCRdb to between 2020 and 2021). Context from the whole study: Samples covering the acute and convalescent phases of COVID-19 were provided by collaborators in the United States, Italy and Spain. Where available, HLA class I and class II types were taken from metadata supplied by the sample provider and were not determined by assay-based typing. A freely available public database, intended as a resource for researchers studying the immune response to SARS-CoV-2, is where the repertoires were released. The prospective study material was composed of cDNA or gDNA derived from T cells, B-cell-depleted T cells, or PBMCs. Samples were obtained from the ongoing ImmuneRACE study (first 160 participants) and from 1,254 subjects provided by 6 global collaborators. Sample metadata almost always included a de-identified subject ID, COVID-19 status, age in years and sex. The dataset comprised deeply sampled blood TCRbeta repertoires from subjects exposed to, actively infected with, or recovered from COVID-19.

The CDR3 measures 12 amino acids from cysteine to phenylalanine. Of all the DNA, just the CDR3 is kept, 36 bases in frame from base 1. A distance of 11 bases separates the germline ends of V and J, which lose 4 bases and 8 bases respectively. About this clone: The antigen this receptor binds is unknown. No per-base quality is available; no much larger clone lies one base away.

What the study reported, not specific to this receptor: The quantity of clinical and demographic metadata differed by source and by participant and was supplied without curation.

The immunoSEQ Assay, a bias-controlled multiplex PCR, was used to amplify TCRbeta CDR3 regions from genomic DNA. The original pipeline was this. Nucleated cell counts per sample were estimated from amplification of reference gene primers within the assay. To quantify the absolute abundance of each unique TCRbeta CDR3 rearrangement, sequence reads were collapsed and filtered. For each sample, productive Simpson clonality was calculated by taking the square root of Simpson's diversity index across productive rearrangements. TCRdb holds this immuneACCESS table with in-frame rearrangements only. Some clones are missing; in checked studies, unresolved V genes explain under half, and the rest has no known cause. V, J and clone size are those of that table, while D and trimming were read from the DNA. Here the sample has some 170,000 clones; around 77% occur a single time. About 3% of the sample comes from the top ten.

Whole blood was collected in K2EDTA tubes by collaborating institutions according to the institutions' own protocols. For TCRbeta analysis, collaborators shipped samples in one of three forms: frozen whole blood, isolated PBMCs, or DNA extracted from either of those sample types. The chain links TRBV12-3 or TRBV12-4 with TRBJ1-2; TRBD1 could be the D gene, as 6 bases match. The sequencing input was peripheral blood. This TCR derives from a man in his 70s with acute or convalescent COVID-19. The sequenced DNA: TGTGCCAGCAGTTCGGCAGGGGAGGGCTACACCTTC. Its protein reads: CASSSAGEGYTF.